Following are 26 T cell receptor beta chains from one sample sequenced in a study of blood T cell repertoires in COVID-19 (dated by TCRdb to about 2020). The library came from the immunoSEQ multiplex PCR assay. TCRdb mirrors the immuneACCESS table, restricted to in-frame sequences. Some clones are absent from its copies; in checked studies, under half trace to an unresolved V gene, and the reason for the others is unknown. A total of 150,000 to 200,000 clones appear in this sample, over 80% of them only once. The ten most abundant clones make up around 4.3% of the sample. Material: PBMCs or T cells enriched from blood (not recorded which). Source of these receptors: a woman aged 45 to 65 who had recovered from COVID-19.

V is TRBV30 and J is TRBJ1-1; 9 bases fit TRBD1. This CDR3 spans 15 amino acids. V shed 1 base, J shed 5 bases, and the junction held 8 bases outside the gene matches. The germline V gene encodes CDR1 GTSNPN and CDR2 SVGIG (reference sequence). As DNA, the CDR3 is TGTGCCTGGAGTGCAGTGACAGGGGGTATTACTGAAGCTTTCTTT. It is translated as CAWSAVTGGITEAFF.

The CDR3 nucleotides are TGTGCCTGGAGTCGGCAGGGGCACCTTAACTATGGCTACACCTTC. Its protein is CAWSRQGHLNYGYTF. The rearrangement links TRBV30 to TRBJ1-2, with a possible D match to TRBD1 (6 bases). Germline V gene data show CDR1 as GTSNPN and CDR2 as SVGIG (reference sequence). The CDR3 totals 15 residues. Trimming cost V 2 bases and J 1 base, with 14 bases left between them.

This clone was detected only once. The chain has TRBV7-9 and TRBJ1-1, with D perhaps matching TRBD1 (6 bases). V was cut by 3 bases and J by 0 bases, with 8 bases left in between. This CDR3 comprises 14 residues. Germline V gene sequence: CDR1 SEHNR, CDR2 FQNEAQ (reference sequence). CDR3 in amino acids: CASSFGGLNTEAFF. CDR3 nucleotide sequence: TGTGCCAGCAGCTTTGGGGGCTTGAACACTGAAGCTTTCTTT. Supplemented by reference TRBV7-9 and TRBJ1-1, the full variable domain reads DTGVSQNPRHKITKRGQNVTFRCDPISEHNRLYWYRQTLGQGPEFLTYFQNEAQLEKSRLLSDRFSAERPKGSFSTLEIQRTEQGDSAMYLCASSFGGLNTEAFFGQGTRLTVV.

This chain joins TRBV6-6 and TRBJ2-1, with 10 bases lining up with TRBD1. The trim removed 5 bases at V and 8 bases at J, leaving 3 bases unmatched. The CDR3 runs 13 residues. Germline CDR1 reads MNHNY; CDR2 reads SVGAGI (reference sequence). The CDR3 region has the DNA TGTGCCAGCAGTCCCGACAGGGGGCATGAGCAGTTCTTC. As protein: CASSPDRGHEQFF.

This chain joins TRBV20-1 and TRBJ1-1; D uncertain. CDR1 is DFQATT, CDR2 SNEGSKA, per germline (reference sequence). The CDR3 runs 12 residues. V was clipped by 3 bases and J by 1 base, with 6 bases between them. The CDR3 spells CSASRENTEAFF. CDR3 DNA: TGCAGTGCTAGTCGAGAGAACACTGAAGCTTTCTTT.

V gene TRBV11-2 combines with J gene TRBJ1-2, with unresolved D. Trimming removed 5 bases at V and 8 bases at J, with 12 bases between. The CDR3 spans 12 residues. The V gene's germline CDR1 is SGHAT and CDR2 FQNNGV. This chain's CDR3 is CASSHPEWGYTF. DNA of the CDR3: TGTGCCAGCAGCCACCCAGAATGGGGCTACACCTTC.

V and J are TRBV30 and TRBJ1-1, with TRBD1 identical over 7 bases. The CDR3 runs 16 residues. Trimming took 4 bases from V and 2 from J; bases not matched to a gene: 13. Germline V gene lookup returns CDR1 GTSNPN and CDR2 SVGIG (reference sequence). CDR3 nucleotides: TGTGCCTGGAACGGGCTATTACAGGGGCTAAACACTGAAGCTTTCTTT. It codes for CAWNGLLQGLNTEAFF. Full variable domain (outside the CDR3, taken from reference TRBV30 and TRBJ1-1): SQTIHQWPATLVQPVGSPLSLECTVEGTSNPNLYWYRQAAGRGLQLLFYSVGIGQISSEVPQNLSASRPQDRQFILSSKKLLLSDSGFYLCAWNGLLQGLNTEAFFGQGTRLTVV.

This chain links TRBV6-2 or TRBV6-3 with TRBJ1-5, with D maybe TRBD1 (6 bases). CDR1 and CDR2 (germline): MNHEY, SVGEGT. Between the trimmed V and J ends, which lost 4 bases and 1 base, there was a span of 11 bases. The CDR3 is 15 amino acids. CDR3 bases: TGTGCCAGCAGTTTACAGGGTGGCAGCAATCAGCCCCAGCATTTT. Translation: CASSLQGGSNQPQHF.

The chain links TRBV7-9 to TRBJ2-3; possibly TRBD2 for D (6 bases). V was pared by 4 bases and J by 1 base, with 9 bases between. This CDR3 is built from 14 residues. Germline assignment: CDR1 SEHNR and CDR2 FQNEAQ (reference sequence). The CDR3 DNA sequence: TGTGCCAGCAGCTCCCCGGGGGGCACAGATACGCAGTATTTT. It yields the protein CASSSPGGTDTQYF.

This clone was counted a few times. The V and J genes are TRBV30 and TRBJ1-5; D possibly corresponds to TRBD1 (5 bases). The CDR3 covers 15 residues. Germline lookup yields CDR1 GTSNPN and CDR2 SVGIG (reference sequence). Trimming took off 0 bases at V and 4 bases at J, with 13 bases between the two ends. CDR3 residues: CAWSVGPGLNQPQHF. For the CDR3, the DNA is TGTGCCTGGAGTGTAGGCCCAGGGTTGAATCAGCCCCAGCATTTT.

The V call is TRBV27, the J call TRBJ1-1; 8 bases align to TRBD1. The V segment lost 5 bases and the J segment 5 bases; nucleotides outside the gene matches: 10. Looked up from germline, CDR1 is MNHEY and CDR2 is SMNVEV (reference sequence). CDR3 length equals 15 residues. The CDR3 is CASSRIQGAGTEAFF. In nucleotides, the CDR3 is TGTGCCAGCAGTCGTATTCAGGGGGCTGGGACTGAAGCTTTCTTT.

This clone is a singleton in its sample. The chain uses TRBV7-3 and TRBJ2-2, with D uncertain. This CDR3 contains 13 residues. Deletions cut 4 bases from V and 6 bases from J, with 9 bases between. The germline V gene has CDR1 SGHTA and CDR2 FQGTGA. As DNA, the CDR3 is TGTGCCAGCAGCTCCACAGTCGCCGGGGAGCTGTTTTTT. This translates into CASSSTVAGELFF.

The chain is built from TRBV5-1 and TRBJ1-2; TRBD1 agrees at 7 bases. V trimming: 5 bases; J trimming: 4 bases; junction bases outside the gene matches: 5. The length of the CDR3 is 13 residues. Germline V CDR1 and CDR2: SGHRS, YFSETQ. The CDR3 sequence: CASSGDSGYGYTF. Written as DNA, the CDR3 is TGCGCCAGCAGTGGGGACAGTGGCTATGGCTACACCTTC.

The genes are TRBV18 and TRBJ1-1; maybe TRBD1 (6 bases). This CDR3 region has 16 residues. Germline V CDR1 and CDR2: KGHSH, LQKENI. The V and J ends lost 3 bases and 4 bases respectively, with 18 bases between them. The CDR3 nucleotides read TGTGCCAGCTCACCTGGACAGCTCGGAACGGGCACTGAAGCTTTCTTT. It encodes CASSPGQLGTGTEAFF. The full variable domain, completed using reference TRBV18 and TRBJ1-1, is NAGVMQNPRHLVRRRGQEARLRCSPMKGHSHVYWYRQLPEEGLKFMVYLQKENIIDESGMPKERFSAEFPKEGPSILRIQQVVRGDSAAYFCASSPGQLGTGTEAFFGQGTRLTVV.

The V call is TRBV6-5, the J call TRBJ1-6; a possible D gene is TRBD1 (6 bases). Per the germline V gene, CDR1 is MNHEY and CDR2 is SVGAGI. The CDR3 runs to 14 residues. V gave up 6 bases and J gave up 9 bases, with 15 bases separating them. The CDR3 region is CASSTGGPGSPLHF. Written as DNA, the CDR3 is TGTGCCAGCAGCACCGGGGGGCCGGGTTCACCCCTCCACTTT.

The chain's CDR3 is CASSSRGNEKLFF. CDR3 nucleotides: TGTGCCAGCAGTTCCAGGGGGAATGAAAAACTGTTTTTT. The chain combines TRBV12-3 or TRBV12-4 with TRBJ1-4; 7 nucleotides match TRBD1. This CDR3 contains 13 residues. J was trimmed by 5 bases and V by 4 bases; bases with no gene match: 1.

This clone was seen only a few times. This clone may be a read error of a much larger clone one base away. This sample also contains other DNA sequences that code for the same CDR3. The V gene is TRBV6-5, the J gene TRBJ1-6; TRBD1 matches 9 bases. The CDR3 spans 15 residues. Germline V gives CDR1 MNHEY, CDR2 SVGAGI. J was trimmed by 8 bases and V by 0 bases; bases with no gene match: 2. CDR3 loop: CASSYSRTGDSPLHF. The CDR3 DNA reads as TGTGCCAGCAGTTACTCTCGGACAGGGGATTCACCCCTCCACTTT.

The chain recombines TRBV19 with TRBJ2-1; 11 bases are shared with TRBD2. The length of the CDR3 is 18 residues. V trimming: 3 bases; J trimming: 3 bases; junction bases outside the gene matches: 10. Germline CDR1 and CDR2: LNHDA and SQIVND (reference sequence). The CDR3 nucleotides are TGTGCCAGTAGTATTTCGTCGGGGCTAGCGGGAGGCTACAATGAGCAGTTCTTC. This codes for CASSISSGLAGGYNEQFF.

The chain uses TRBV4-3 and TRBJ1-6; D remains ambiguous. This CDR3 is built from 16 residues. Germline lookup yields CDR1 LGHNA and CDR2 YSLEER. V was cut by 4 bases and J by 7 bases, with 17 bases left in between. CDR3 loop: CASSPEGEGRNSPLHF. As DNA, the CDR3 is TGCGCCAGCAGCCCTGAGGGTGAAGGGAGGAATTCACCCCTCCACTTT.

This rearrangement joins TRBV6-2 or TRBV6-3 to TRBJ2-3; 7 nucleotides align to TRBD2. The germline V gene has CDR1 MNHEY and CDR2 SVGEGT. The CDR3 is made up of 14 amino acids. V lost 2 bases, J lost 3 bases, and 2 bases stayed unmatched. The CDR3 sequence: CASSYPGGTDTQYF. The CDR3 DNA reads TGTGCCAGCAGTTACCCCGGGGGGACAGATACGCAGTATTTT.

This chain connects TRBV6-1 to TRBJ1-2; 12 bases align to TRBD1. J lost 8 bases, V lost 4 bases, and 11 bases had no gene match. CDR1 is MNHNS and CDR2 is SASEGT in the germline V gene. This CDR3 is 16 amino acids long. CDR3 sequence reads: CASSAGTGGDGKGYTF. The CDR3 DNA reads TGTGCCAGCAGTGCCGGGACAGGGGGCGATGGCAAAGGCTACACCTTC.

This clone was picked up one time. The V and J genes are TRBV28 and TRBJ1-5; 8 bases line up with TRBD1. The V gene's germline CDR1 is MDHEN and CDR2 SYDVKM. The length of the CDR3 is 14 residues. The V and J ends lost 7 bases and 0 bases, in that order; junction bases with no gene match: 2. DNA for the CDR3: TGTGCCAGCACTGGACAGGGTAGCAATCAGCCCCAGCATTTT. Its protein product is CASTGQGSNQPQHF.

This sequence joins TRBV5-1 and TRBJ2-5, with D possibly being TRBD1 (5 bases). The V gene's germline CDR1 is SGHRS and CDR2 YFSETQ. V gave up 0 bases and J gave up 5 bases, with 11 bases separating them. The CDR3 covers 14 residues. The CDR3 DNA is TGCGCCAGCAGCTTGGAGGCAGGGATGGAGACCCAGTACTTC. Translating it yields CASSLEAGMETQYF.

The chain has TRBV6-4 and TRBJ2-5; 11 bases are a match to TRBD2. This CDR3 has 16 residues. V lost 3 bases and J lost 1; bases outside the gene matches: 4. CDR1 and CDR2 from the germline V gene are MRHNA and SNTAGT. The CDR3 here is CASSETGTSGQETQYF. DNA for the CDR3: TGTGCCAGCAGTGAAACCGGGACTAGCGGCCAAGAGACCCAGTACTTC.

The V and J genes are TRBV25-1 and TRBJ1-2, with 10 bases identical to TRBD1. Germline lookup yields CDR1 MGHDK and CDR2 SYGVNS. This CDR3 comprises 15 residues. The J segment lost 9 bases and the V segment lost 3 bases, leaving 10 bases of the junction unmatched. The CDR3 DNA reads TGTGCCAGCAGTGAGAGAAAACGGGACAGGGGCCGCTACACCTTC. It is translated as CASSERKRDRGRYTF.

The CDR3 DNA reads as TGTGCCAGCAGCGGGGGGGAGACCCAGTACTTC. Amino acid sequence: CASSGGETQYF. The J gene is TRBJ2-5, the V gene TRBV12-3 or TRBV12-4, with 7 nucleotides matching TRBD2. There are 11 residues in the CDR3. J gave up 5 bases and V 6 bases, and 0 bases lay outside the gene matches.